The 25 T cell receptor beta chains given below trace back to one sample, sequenced in a study of technical replicates of blood from a handful of donors (dated 2017 in TCRdb). Receptor libraries were prepared by the immunoSEQ multiplex PCR assay. TCRdb carries this immuneACCESS record with in-frame sequences only. Its versions omit some clonotypes, under half of them owing to an unresolved V gene in the studies checked, with the rest unexplained. The sample table lists 70,000 to 85,000 clones, 95% to 96% of them with a count of one. Roughly 0.24% of the sample is taken by the ten largest. Sequencing input: T cells isolated from PBMCs. These receptors all come from a human donor in good health.

The chain recombines TRBV10-1 with TRBJ1-1; weak D call: TRBD1 (5 bases). The CDR3 loop spans 13 amino acids. CDR1 is WNHNN and CDR2 is SYGVQD in the germline V gene (reference sequence). V was clipped by 5 bases and J by 7 bases, with 14 bases between them. Written as DNA, the CDR3 is TGCGCCAGCAGTCCCCTCGGCAGGGATGAAGCTTTCTTT. Translated, it gives CASSPLGRDEAFF.

V usage is TRBV7-2 and J usage is TRBJ2-5; 8 bases are shared with TRBD1. Germline V CDR1 and CDR2: SGHTA, FQGNSA. This CDR3 region has 15 residues. The trim removed 6 bases at V and 4 bases at J, leaving 10 bases unmatched. CDR3: CASRKIPGGRETQYF. In nucleotides, the CDR3 is TGTGCCAGCAGAAAAATCCCAGGGGGCCGAGAGACCCAGTACTTC.

The CDR3 sequence: CASSGILNEQYF. DNA for the CDR3: TGCGCCAGCTCCGGGATCCTAAACGAGCAGTACTTC. V usage is TRBV4-1 and J usage is TRBJ2-7, with D possibly being TRBD2 (5 bases). V was cut by 8 bases and J by 5 bases, with 13 bases left in between. The V gene's germline CDR1 is MGHRA and CDR2 YSYEKL. The CDR3 consists of 12 residues.

This clone was picked up one time. The rearrangement uses TRBV7-7 and TRBJ2-1; TRBD2 aligns across 8 bases. V was pared by 3 bases and J by 3 bases, with 4 bases of the junction left unmatched. Germline CDR1 is SSHAT and CDR2 is FNYEAQ (reference sequence). The CDR3 covers 15 residues. The CDR3: CASSLELAVYNEQFF. The CDR3 DNA reads as TGTGCCAGCAGCTTGGAACTAGCGGTCTACAATGAGCAGTTCTTC.

The sample holds one count of this clone. The chain employs TRBV6-6 and TRBJ2-7; 7 bases fit TRBD1. The CDR3 runs to 16 residues. Trimming took 5 bases from V and 1 from J; bases not matched to a gene: 11. Germline CDR1 is MNHNY and CDR2 is SVGAGI (reference sequence). CDR3 in DNA: TGTGCCAGCAGTCCTCGACAGGGAATAAGGTCCTACGAGCAGTACTTC. Encoded protein: CASSPRQGIRSYEQYF.

This chain uses TRBV4-1 with TRBJ2-7; possibly TRBD2 for D (7 bases). Germline V gene data show CDR1 as MGHRA and CDR2 as YSYEKL. V lost 4 bases, J lost 4 bases, and 17 bases lay in between. This CDR3 is 15 amino acids long. CDR3 DNA sequence: TGCGCCAGCAGCCTCCGCTGGGGGGGCTCATACGAGCAGTACTTC. Amino acid sequence: CASSLRWGGSYEQYF.

The chain has TRBV7-9 and TRBJ2-3, with a tentative D call TRBD1 (6 bases). Trimming stripped 1 base from V and 5 bases from J, with 22 bases between. The CDR3 length is 18 residues. From germline, CDR1 is SEHNR and CDR2 FQNEAQ (reference sequence). CDR3 sequence reads: CASSLGYGRLQGGDTQYF. DNA of the CDR3: TGTGCCAGCAGCTTAGGTTACGGGCGGCTTCAAGGGGGAGATACGCAGTATTTT.

This clone was observed once. The CDR3 DNA reads TGTGCCTGGAGTGGGATAGCGGGGTCCATTGATACGCAGTATTTT. Translating gives CAWSGIAGSIDTQYF. J is TRBJ2-3 and V is TRBV30; 8 bases agree with TRBD2. After removal of 1 base from V and 6 bases from J, the junction contained 9 bases not matched to a gene. The CDR3 covers 15 residues. The V gene's germline CDR1 is GTSNPN and CDR2 SVGIG (reference sequence).

The table lists this clone with a count of one. The gene calls are TRBV14 and TRBJ1-2; weak D call: TRBD1 (5 bases). The V gene lost 0 bases and the J gene lost 8 bases, with 16 bases spanning the gap. Germline values: CDR1 SGHDN, CDR2 FVKESK. The CDR3 has 15 amino acids. Here the CDR3 reads CASSQDWGILKGYTF. CDR3 DNA: TGTGCCAGCAGCCAAGATTGGGGCATCCTAAAAGGCTACACCTTC.

The chain combines TRBV5-1 with TRBJ2-1, with TRBD2 identical over 8 bases. The CDR3 has 15 amino acids. CDR1 is SGHRS, CDR2 YFSETQ, per germline. After removal of 1 base from V and 4 bases from J, the junction contained 4 bases not matched to a gene. CDR3 region: CASSLSGRIYNEQFF. The CDR3 nucleotides read TGCGCCAGCAGCTTGAGCGGGAGAATATACAATGAGCAGTTCTTC. Combining the CDR3 with reference TRBV5-1 and TRBJ2-1 gives the whole variable domain KAGVTQTPRYLIKTRGQQVTLSCSPISGHRSVSWYQQTPGQGLQFLFEYFSETQRNKGNFPGRFSGRQFSNSRSEMNVSTLELGDSALYLCASSLSGRIYNEQFFGPGTRLTVL.

This rearrangement joins TRBV9 to TRBJ1-1; D gene ambiguous. CDR1 and CDR2 (germline): SGDLS, YYNGEE. V shed 0 bases and J shed 6 bases, with 9 bases lying between them. This CDR3 region has 13 residues. CDR3 nucleotide sequence: TGTGCCAGCAGCGTAGTAATGCAGGCTGAAGCTTTCTTT. This sequence encodes CASSVVMQAEAFF.

This clone was observed a single time. The chain employs TRBV2 and TRBJ1-5, with D possibly being TRBD1 (5 bases). The CDR3 spans 13 residues. Germline CDR1 is SNHLY and CDR2 is FYNNEI. The ends were cut back, 6 bases at V and 4 bases at J, with 10 bases in the middle. The CDR3 nucleotides read TGTGCCAGCAGCGAGGAGGGGAATCAGCCCCAGCATTTT. It codes for CASSEEGNQPQHF. Based on the CDR3 plus reference TRBV2 and TRBJ1-5, the full variable domain is EPEVTQTPSHQVTQMGQEVILRCVPISNHLYFYWYRQILGQKVEFLVSFYNNEISEKSEIFDDQFSVERPDGSNFTLKIRSTKLEDSAMYFCASSEEGNQPQHFGDGTRLSIL.

The CDR3 loop reads CASSVPPGGFEETQYF. Here the CDR3 DNA reads TGTGCCAGCAGCGTACCACCGGGGGGGTTTGAAGAGACCCAGTACTTC. The V gene is TRBV9, the J gene TRBJ2-5, with 8 nucleotides matching TRBD2. The ends lost 1 base at V and 3 bases at J; junction bases unmatched: 8. This CDR3 comprises 16 residues. Germline V gene sequence: CDR1 SGDLS, CDR2 YYNGEE.

The rearrangement links TRBV6-5 to TRBJ2-7; D possibly corresponds to TRBD1 (6 bases). In germline, CDR1 is MNHEY, CDR2 SVGAGI. CDR3 length: 13 amino acids. Trimming left V 6 bases short and J 3 bases short, with 12 bases between. The CDR3 loop is CASRRTVYYEQYF. The CDR3 region has the DNA TGTGCCAGCAGGAGGACAGTTTACTACGAGCAGTACTTC.

CDR3 in DNA: TGTGCCAGCAGAGGGACAGGGGGGTCCTACGAGCAGTACTTC. It codes for CASRGTGGSYEQYF. The chain employs TRBV28 and TRBJ2-7, with 11 bases lining up with TRBD1. Germline V gene data show CDR1 as MDHEN and CDR2 as SYDVKM. The J segment lost 1 base and the V segment lost 6 bases, leaving 2 bases of the junction unmatched. This CDR3 has 14 amino acids.

The J gene is TRBJ2-7, the V gene TRBV11-2; a possible D gene is TRBD1 (6 bases). The CDR3 is made up of 12 amino acids. V was cut by 4 bases and J by 7 bases, with 11 bases left in between. Germline-derived CDR1 and CDR2 are SGHAT and FQNNGV. CDR3 nucleotide sequence: TGTGCCAGCAGCTCAGAGAGGGGGGAGCAGTACTTC. Translating gives CASSSERGEQYF.

V usage is TRBV29-1 and J usage is TRBJ2-3, with TRBD2 identical over 14 bases. Looked up from germline, CDR1 is SQVTM and CDR2 is ANQGSEA. V was pared by 5 bases and J by 3 bases, with 4 bases of the junction left unmatched. This CDR3 contains 15 residues. CDR3 protein: CSVRLAGGITDTQYF. CDR3 nucleotides: TGCAGCGTTCGACTAGCGGGAGGGATAACAGATACGCAGTATTTT.

CDR3 sequence (DNA): TGCGCCAGCAGCTTGGCTGGGGGTTACGGGGGCACCGGGGAGCTGTTTTTT. Amino acids: CASSLAGGYGGTGELFF. The V gene is TRBV5-1, the J gene TRBJ2-2; TRBD2 is a possible D gene (6 bases). The CDR3 runs to 17 residues. Trimming removed 0 bases at V and 4 bases at J, with 16 bases between. The germline V gene encodes CDR1 SGHRS and CDR2 YFSETQ. The whole variable domain, remainder taken from reference TRBV5-1 and TRBJ2-2, is KAGVTQTPRYLIKTRGQQVTLSCSPISGHRSVSWYQQTPGQGLQFLFEYFSETQRNKGNFPGRFSGRQFSNSRSEMNVSTLELGDSALYLCASSLAGGYGGTGELFFGEGSRLTVL.

The chain has TRBV30 and TRBJ2-7; TRBD1 aligns across 7 bases. Per the germline V gene, CDR1 is GTSNPN and CDR2 is SVGIG (reference sequence). V shed 3 bases, J shed 2 bases, and the junction held 7 bases outside the gene matches. This CDR3 is built from 14 residues. The CDR3 bases are TGTGCCTGGAGAAATAGACAGGGAACCTACGAGCAGTACTTC. This gives the protein CAWRNRQGTYEQYF.

The rearrangement links TRBV27 to TRBJ1-2; D is unclear. V was pared by 0 bases and J by 3 bases, with 14 bases between. Germline CDR1 MNHEY, CDR2 SMNVEV (reference sequence). This CDR3 spans 16 amino acids. The CDR3, as DNA: TGTGCCAGCAGTTTATCATTTCTGGAGAACTACTATGGCTACACCTTC. Amino acids: CASSLSFLENYYGYTF.

This chain joins TRBV29-1 and TRBJ1-4; D unresolved. Trimming stripped 4 bases from V and 7 bases from J, with 4 bases between. This CDR3 is 10 amino acids long. Per germline, CDR1 SQVTM and CDR2 ANQGSEA. The CDR3 DNA sequence: TGCAGCGTTGTGGCTGAAAAACTGTTTTTT. This sequence encodes CSVVAEKLFF.

J is TRBJ1-4 and V is TRBV30; no clear D gene. This CDR3 region has 13 residues. The V end was cut by 1 base, the J end by 8 bases, with 11 bases between. CDR1 is GTSNPN and CDR2 is SVGIG in the germline V gene (reference sequence). CDR3 DNA: TGTGCCTGGAGTGGGGAGTGGAGGGAAAAACTGTTTTTT. This translates into CAWSGEWREKLFF. The complete variable domain, with remaining parts taken from reference TRBV30 and TRBJ1-4, reads SQTIHQWPATLVQPVGSPLSLECTVEGTSNPNLYWYRQAAGRGLQLLFYSVGIGQISSEVPQNLSASRPQDRQFILSSKKLLLSDSGFYLCAWSGEWREKLFFGSGTQLSVL.

V gene TRBV19 combines with J gene TRBJ1-2; D is perhaps TRBD1 (6 bases). Germline V lookup: CDR1 LNHDA, CDR2 SQIVND (reference sequence). V lost 9 bases, J lost 7 bases, and 15 bases lay in between. The CDR3 sequence is 12 residues long. The CDR3 bases are TGTGCCAGCCGCCAGGGGCGACGTGGCTACACCTTC. Translating it yields CASRQGRRGYTF.

This chain joins TRBV2 and TRBJ2-1; the D gene is possibly TRBD1 (6 bases). Germline loops: CDR1 SNHLY, CDR2 FYNNEI. This CDR3 has 15 residues. V dropped 5 bases and J dropped 0 bases, with 11 bases sitting between them. The CDR3 reads CASSPDSSSYNEQFF. The CDR3 coding sequence is TGTGCCAGCAGTCCGGACAGTAGCTCCTACAATGAGCAGTTCTTC.

The chain carries TRBV6-5 and TRBJ2-1, with 14 bases lining up with TRBD2. J was trimmed by 10 bases and V by 0 bases; bases with no gene match: 2. This CDR3 contains 15 residues. CDR1 is MNHEY and CDR2 is SVGAGI in the germline V gene. The DNA for the CDR3 is TGTGCCAGCAGTTACTCGGGACTAGCGGGAGTGGAGCAGTTCTTC. Amino acids: CASSYSGLAGVEQFF.